Sequencing of this TCR beta chain was carried out in a study of response to subunit inactivated influenza vaccine. TCRdb reprocessed the RT-PCR reads via MiXCR and lists one record per CDR3 protein. The sample has about 540,000 distinct CDR3 sequences; under 25% are singletons. The CDR3 sequence is 17 residues long. V was clipped by 5 bases and J by 4 bases; unmatched bases: 11. Germline-derived CDR1 and CDR2 are SGHTA and FQGNSA. Another study also made use of these data, one on T cells expressing NK-cell markers. Per that paper: Production of TCR beta cDNA relied on 5'RACE template switching with UMIs. Dominance of the CD3+CD56-NKG2C+ fraction by these clonotypes also held in several donors.

The receptor was isolated from a man in his fifties who received an inactivated influenza vaccine. The rearrangement uses TRBV7-2 and TRBJ2-3; the match to TRBD2 covers 11 bases. The sequences come from CD4+ T cells sorted from PBMCs, collected 11 to 12 days after vaccination. CDR3: CASSRIAGGPGSDTQYF. The CDR3 DNA reads TGTGCCAGCAGCCGAATAGCGGGAGGGCCCGGGTCAGATACGCAGTATTTT.